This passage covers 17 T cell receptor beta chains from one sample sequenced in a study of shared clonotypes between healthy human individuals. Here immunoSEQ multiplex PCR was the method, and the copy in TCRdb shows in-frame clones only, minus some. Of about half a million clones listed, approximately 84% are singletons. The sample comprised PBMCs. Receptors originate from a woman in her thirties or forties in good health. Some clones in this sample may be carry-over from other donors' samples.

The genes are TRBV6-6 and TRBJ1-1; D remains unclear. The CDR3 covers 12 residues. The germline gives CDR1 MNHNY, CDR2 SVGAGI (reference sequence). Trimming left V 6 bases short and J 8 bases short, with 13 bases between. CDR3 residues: CASSHPDGEAFF. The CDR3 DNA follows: TGTGCCAGCAGCCACCCGGACGGGGAAGCTTTCTTT.

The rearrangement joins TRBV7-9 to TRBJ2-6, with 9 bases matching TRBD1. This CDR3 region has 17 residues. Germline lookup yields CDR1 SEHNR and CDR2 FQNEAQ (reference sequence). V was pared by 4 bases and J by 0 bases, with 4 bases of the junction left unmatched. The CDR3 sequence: CASSSGTGISGANVLTF. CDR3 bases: TGTGCCAGCAGCTCCGGGACAGGGATCTCTGGGGCCAACGTCCTGACTTTC. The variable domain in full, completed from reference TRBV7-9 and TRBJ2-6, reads DTGVSQNPRHKITKRGQNVTFRCDPISEHNRLYWYRQTLGQGPEFLTYFQNEAQLEKSRLLSDRFSAERPKGSFSTLEIQRTEQGDSAMYLCASSSGTGISGANVLTFGAGSRLTVL.

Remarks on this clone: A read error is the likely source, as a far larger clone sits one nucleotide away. Here the CDR3 DNA reads TGTACCAGCAGCCCGAGGACAGATTCAGATACGCAGTATTTT. Protein product: CTSSPRTDSDTQYF. This sequence joins TRBV7-9 and TRBJ2-3; D might be TRBD1 (6 bases). From germline, CDR1 is SEHNR and CDR2 FQNEAQ (reference sequence). This CDR3 has 14 amino acids.

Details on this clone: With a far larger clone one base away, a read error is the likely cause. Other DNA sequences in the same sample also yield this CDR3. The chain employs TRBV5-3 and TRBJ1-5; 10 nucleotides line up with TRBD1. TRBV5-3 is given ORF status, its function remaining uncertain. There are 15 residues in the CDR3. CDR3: CARSGTGAKNQPQHF. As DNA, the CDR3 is TGTGCCAGAAGCGGGACAGGGGCAAAAAATCAGCCACAGCATTTT.

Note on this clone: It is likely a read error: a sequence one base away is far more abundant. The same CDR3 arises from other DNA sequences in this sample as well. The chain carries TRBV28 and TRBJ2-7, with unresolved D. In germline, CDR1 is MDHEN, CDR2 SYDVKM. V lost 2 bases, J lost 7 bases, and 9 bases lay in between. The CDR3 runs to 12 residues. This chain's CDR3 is CASSLAVYEQYF. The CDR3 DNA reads TGTGCCAGCAGTTTAGCGGTCTATGAGCAGTACTTC.

The CDR3 coding sequence is TGTGCCAGCAGCTTAGATCGTTTTCCCTTAAGCTACGGGAACACTGAAGCTTTCTTT. It codes for CASSLDRFPLSYGNTEAFF. The chain joins TRBV7-9 to TRBJ1-1, with D hard to call. Germline CDR1 SEHNR, CDR2 FQNEAQ (reference sequence). This CDR3 region has 19 residues. With 1 base removed from V and 1 base from J, the gap between germline ends came to 22 bases.

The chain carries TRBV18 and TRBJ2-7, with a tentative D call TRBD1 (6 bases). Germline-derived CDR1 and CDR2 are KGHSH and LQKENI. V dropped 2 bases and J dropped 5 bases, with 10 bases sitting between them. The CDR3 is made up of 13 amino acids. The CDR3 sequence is CASSPNRVDEQYF. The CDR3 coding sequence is TGTGCCAGCTCACCAAACAGGGTGGACGAGCAGTACTTC.

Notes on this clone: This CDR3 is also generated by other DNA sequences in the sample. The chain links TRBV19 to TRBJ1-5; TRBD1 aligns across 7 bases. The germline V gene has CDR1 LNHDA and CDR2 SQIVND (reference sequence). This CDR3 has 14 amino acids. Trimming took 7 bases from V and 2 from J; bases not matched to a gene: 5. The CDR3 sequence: CASTPGGGNQPQHF. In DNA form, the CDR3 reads TGTGCCAGTACCCCAGGGGGTGGCAATCAGCCCCAGCATTTT.

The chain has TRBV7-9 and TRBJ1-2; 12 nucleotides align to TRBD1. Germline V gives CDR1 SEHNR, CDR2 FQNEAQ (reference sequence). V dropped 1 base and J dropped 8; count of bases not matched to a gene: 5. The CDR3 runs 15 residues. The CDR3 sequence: CASSLGGQGARGYTF. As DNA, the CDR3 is TGTGCCAGCAGCTTAGGGGGACAGGGGGCCCGAGGCTACACCTTC.

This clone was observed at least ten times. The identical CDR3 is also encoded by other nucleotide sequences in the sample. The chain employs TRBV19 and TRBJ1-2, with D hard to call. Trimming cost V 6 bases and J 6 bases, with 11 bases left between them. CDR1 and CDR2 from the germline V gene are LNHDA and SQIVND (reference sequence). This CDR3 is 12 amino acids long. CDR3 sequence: CASRAALHGYTF. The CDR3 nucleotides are TGTGCCAGTAGGGCAGCCCTACATGGCTACACCTTC.

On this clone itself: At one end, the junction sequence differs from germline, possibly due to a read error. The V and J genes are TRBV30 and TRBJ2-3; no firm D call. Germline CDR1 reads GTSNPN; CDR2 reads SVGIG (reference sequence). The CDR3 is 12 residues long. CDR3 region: CALSTSTDTQYF. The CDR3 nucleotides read TGTGCCTTGAGCACAAGCACAGATACGCAATATTTT.

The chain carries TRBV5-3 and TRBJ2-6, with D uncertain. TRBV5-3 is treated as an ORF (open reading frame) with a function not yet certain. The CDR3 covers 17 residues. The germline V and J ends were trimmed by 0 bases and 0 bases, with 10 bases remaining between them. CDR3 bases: TGTGCCAGAAGCTTGGTGGCTACCCCCTCTGGGGCCAACGTCCTGACTTTC. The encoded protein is CARSLVATPSGANVLTF.

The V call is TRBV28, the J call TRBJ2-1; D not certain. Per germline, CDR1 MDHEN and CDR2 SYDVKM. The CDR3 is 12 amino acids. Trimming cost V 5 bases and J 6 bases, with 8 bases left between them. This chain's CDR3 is CASSPLVNEQFF. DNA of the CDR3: TGTGCCAGCAGTCCCTTGGTCAATGAGCAGTTCTTC.

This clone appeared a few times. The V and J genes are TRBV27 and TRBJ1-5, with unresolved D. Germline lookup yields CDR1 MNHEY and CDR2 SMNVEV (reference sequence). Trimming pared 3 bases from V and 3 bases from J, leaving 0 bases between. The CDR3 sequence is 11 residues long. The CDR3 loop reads CASSFNQPQHF. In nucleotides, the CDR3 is TGTGCCAGCAGTTTCAATCAGCCCCAGCATTTT.

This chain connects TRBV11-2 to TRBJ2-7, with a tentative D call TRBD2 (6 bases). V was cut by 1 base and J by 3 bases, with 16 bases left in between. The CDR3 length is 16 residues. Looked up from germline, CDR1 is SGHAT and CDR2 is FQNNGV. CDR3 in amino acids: CASSLARGSGIYEQYF. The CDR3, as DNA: TGTGCCAGCAGCTTAGCCCGGGGTAGCGGCATCTACGAGCAGTACTTC. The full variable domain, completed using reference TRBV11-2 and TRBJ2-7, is EAGVAQSPRYKIIEKRQSVAFWCNPISGHATLYWYQQILGQGPKLLIQFQNNGVVDDSQLPKDRFSAERLKGVDSTLKIQPAKLEDSAVYLCASSLARGSGIYEQYFGPGTRLTVT.

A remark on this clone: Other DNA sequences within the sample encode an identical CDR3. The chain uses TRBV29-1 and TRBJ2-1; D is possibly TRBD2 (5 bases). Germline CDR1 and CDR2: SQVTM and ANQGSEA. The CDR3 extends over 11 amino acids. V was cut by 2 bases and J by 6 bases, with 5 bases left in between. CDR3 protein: CSVERGNEQFF. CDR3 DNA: TGCAGCGTTGAACGGGGCAATGAGCAGTTCTTC.

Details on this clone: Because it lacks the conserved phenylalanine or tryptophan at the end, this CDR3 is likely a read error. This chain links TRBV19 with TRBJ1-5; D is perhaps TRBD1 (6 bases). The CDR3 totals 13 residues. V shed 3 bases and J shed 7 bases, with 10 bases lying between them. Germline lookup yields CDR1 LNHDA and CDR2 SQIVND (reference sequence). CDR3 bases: TGTGCCAGTAGTATGGACAGAGACCAGCCCCAGCATTCT. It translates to CASSMDRDQPQHS.